One and the same sample provided the 2 T cell receptor beta chains below, sequenced in a study of beta chain features in type 1 diabetes. Study observations and caveats: A moderate, significant TCRB CDR3 shortening appeared in type 1 diabetes across four CD4+ subsets.

Sequencing targeted expressed TCRB transcripts, as all isolated RNA had been reverse transcribed. Libraries were prepared by immunoSEQ multiplex PCR; TCRdb keeps only in-frame clonotypes and omits some of them. This table holds roughly 350,000 clones, 8.5% to 10% found once. These receptors lack a known antigen. Sequences were obtained from central memory CD4+ T cells from blood. These receptors all come from a man between 25 and 39 years old with type 1 diabetes.

This clone showed up many times. J is TRBJ2-2 and V is TRBV10-3; TRBD1 matches at 8 bases. In germline, CDR1 is ENHRY, CDR2 SYGVKD. Losses at the gene ends were 3 bases for V and 7 bases for J; bases not matched to a gene: 7. The CDR3 extends over 15 amino acids. CDR3 region: CAISDRGLSGGELFF. The DNA for the CDR3 is TGTGCCATCAGTGACAGGGGGCTATCTGGCGGGGAGCTGTTTTTT.

The chain has TRBV7-3 and TRBJ2-1, with D perhaps TRBD2 (6 bases). The CDR3 totals 16 residues. Trimming took 4 bases from V and 0 from J, leaving 13 bases between them. The germline CDR1 and CDR2 sequences are SGHTA and FQGTGA. The CDR3 here is CASSSRLTSSYNEQFF. The CDR3 nucleotides are TGTGCCAGCAGCTCGCGACTGACTAGCTCCTACAATGAGCAGTTCTTC.